This T cell receptor beta chain is from a study of OX40 agonist ivuxolimab in advanced cancers. General study findings and limits: At 0.1 to 3.0 mg/kg and by week 6, clonal expansion occurred in CD4+ and CD8+ blood T cells.

Worth noting for this clone: Its target is unknown.

Germline lookup yields CDR1 MGHRA and CDR2 YSYEKL. With V trimmed by 4 bases and J by 1 base, 15 bases remained unmatched. CDR3 length: 20 amino acids. Here immunoSEQ multiplex PCR was the method, and the copy in TCRdb shows in-frame clones only, minus some. The repertoire has around 80,000 clones, 85% of them found once; the top ten carry less than 4%. This sequence originates from an adult with an advanced solid tumor such as melanoma, head and neck, liver or kidney cancer. The V and J genes are TRBV4-1 and TRBJ2-1, with 11 bases fitting TRBD2. The sample in question was CD4+ or CD8+ T cells sorted from blood, obtained in a trial of the OX40 agonist ivuxolimab. The CDR3, as DNA: TGCGCCAGCAGCCGCGAACGGTCGGGGACTAGCGGCCTATCCTACAATGAGCAGTTCTTC. Translation gives CASSRERSGTSGLSYNEQFF.